This TCR beta chain comes out of a study of technical replicates of blood from a few donors. Repertoires were generated with immunoSEQ multiplex PCR, while TCRdb's copy carries only in-frame clones and drops some. The table has tens of thousands of clones, under 99% seen once. The ends lost 6 bases at V and 1 base at J; junction bases unmatched: 3. In germline, CDR1 is SQVTM, CDR2 ANQGSEA. The CDR3 consists of 14 residues. The sequenced sample was T cells isolated from PBMCs. The receptor comes from a human donor in good health. The chain couples TRBV29-1 to TRBJ2-2; 9 nucleotides line up with TRBD1. The DNA for the CDR3 is TGCAGCGTCAGGACAGGGGTGAACACCGGGGAGCTGTTTTTT. This encodes CSVRTGVNTGELFF.